One sample yielded the 8 T cell receptor beta chains listed below, sequenced in a study of cytomegalovirus exposure and HLA in healthy donors. With 60 Vbeta and 13 Jbeta primers, the PCR was carried out. Assay: immunoSEQ multiplex PCR; the TCRdb copy retains only in-frame clones and omits some. The data hold around 150,000 clones, with 70% to 90% observed a single time. Input material: PBMCs. The source of these receptors is a man between 40 and 49 years old in good health and CMV-seronegative.

V usage is TRBV6-5 and J usage is TRBJ2-7, with 16 bases that match TRBD2. V was clipped by 0 bases and J by 6 bases; unmatched bases: 2. This CDR3 is built from 16 residues. Looked up from germline, CDR1 is MNHEY and CDR2 is SVGAGI. CDR3 nucleotide sequence: TGTGCCAGCAGTTACTCGGGACTAGCGGGAGGGGGCGAGCAGTACTTC. It translates to CASSYSGLAGGGEQYF.

V and J are TRBV29-1 and TRBJ2-7; possibly TRBD2 for D (6 bases). Trimming took off 2 bases at V and 6 bases at J, with 17 bases between the two ends. Germline values: CDR1 SQVTM, CDR2 ANQGSEA. This CDR3 is built from 14 residues. The CDR3 sequence: CSVERRAGRIEQYF. CDR3 DNA: TGCAGCGTTGAAAGGAGGGCAGGGAGGATCGAGCAGTACTTC.

The rearrangement joins TRBV28 to TRBJ1-3; 9 nucleotides match TRBD1. The CDR3 has 14 amino acids. CDR1 and CDR2 (germline): MDHEN, SYDVKM. V was pared by 4 bases and J by 7 bases, with 5 bases of the junction left unmatched. The CDR3 DNA reads TGTGCCAGCAGTTGGGGACAGGGTATCAACACCATATATTTT. This encodes CASSWGQGINTIYF.

V gene TRBV11-2 combines with J gene TRBJ2-3; D unresolved. The V end was cut by 1 base, the J end by 1 base, with 6 bases between. Germline loops: CDR1 SGHAT, CDR2 FQNNGV. The CDR3 covers 14 residues. CDR3 protein: CASSLVFGTDTQYF. The CDR3 bases are TGTGCCAGCAGCTTAGTGTTCGGCACAGATACGCAGTATTTT.

This rearrangement joins TRBV11-2 to TRBJ1-2, with D unresolved. In germline, CDR1 is SGHAT, CDR2 FQNNGV. The CDR3 contains 16 residues. Trimming stripped 2 bases from V and 0 bases from J, with 13 bases between. CDR3 protein: CASSLWFPRANYGYTF. In nucleotides, the CDR3 is TGTGCCAGCAGCTTATGGTTCCCGAGGGCTAACTATGGCTACACCTTC.

The gene calls are TRBV2 and TRBJ1-1, with 8 bases identical to TRBD1. The CDR3 is 14 residues long. V was clipped by 4 bases and J by 4 bases; unmatched bases: 5. Germline lookup yields CDR1 SNHLY and CDR2 FYNNEI. The CDR3 spells CASSVYRGATEAFF. The CDR3 nucleotides are TGTGCCAGCAGTGTCTACAGGGGGGCCACTGAAGCTTTCTTT.

This chain uses TRBV4-3 with TRBJ2-1, with a possible D match to TRBD1 (5 bases). Trimming cost V 1 base and J 4 bases, with 14 bases left between them. This CDR3 is 16 amino acids long. Germline V gives CDR1 LGHNA, CDR2 YSLEER. CDR3 sequence: CASSQVGQGIYNEQFF. CDR3 DNA sequence: TGCGCCAGCAGCCAAGTGGGGCAGGGCATTTACAATGAGCAGTTCTTC.

The chain employs TRBV4-3 and TRBJ2-6, with 8 bases fitting TRBD2. V was clipped by 2 bases and J by 0 bases; unmatched bases: 6. This CDR3 is built from 18 residues. Per germline, CDR1 LGHNA and CDR2 YSLEER. The CDR3 loop is CASSQTLAGISGANVLTF. The DNA of the CDR3 is TGCGCCAGCAGCCAAACTCTAGCGGGCATCTCTGGGGCCAACGTCCTGACTTTC.